These 21 T cell receptor beta chains came from one sample sequenced in a study of blood T cell repertoires in COVID-19. The assay was immunoSEQ multiplex PCR, and TCRdb's table has in-frame clones only and misses some. The sample gives roughly 300,000 clones, around 87% of which show up once; around 8% is in the top ten. Sequencing was carried out using peripheral blood. These receptors all come from a woman aged 50 to 60 who had recovered from COVID-19.

A single count supports this clone. The V and J genes are TRBV11-3 and TRBJ2-2, with 12 bases identical to TRBD2. CDR3 length: 17 amino acids. V was pared by 6 bases and J by 0 bases, with 5 bases of the junction left unmatched. Per germline, CDR1 SGHNT and CDR2 YENEEA. This CDR3 reads CASSRTSGIPNTGELFF. CDR3 nucleotides: TGTGCCAGCAGTCGGACTAGCGGGATACCGAACACCGGGGAGCTGTTTTTT.

V and J are TRBV11-2 and TRBJ1-4, with 8 bases aligning to TRBD1. The germline V gene encodes CDR1 SGHAT and CDR2 FQNNGV. V was pared by 4 bases and J by 8 bases, with 9 bases of the junction left unmatched. CDR3 length equals 15 residues. The CDR3 nucleotides are TGTGCCAGCAGCTCCCAGAGGACAGGGAACGAAAAACTGTTTTTT. This encodes CASSSQRTGNEKLFF.

This clone has only a few counts. The rearrangement uses TRBV12-3 or TRBV12-4 and TRBJ1-2; the match to TRBD1 covers 7 bases. There are 13 residues in the CDR3. Trimming removed 2 bases from V and 7 bases from J; junction bases left unmatched: 4. The CDR3 spells CASSLRGHFGYTF. In nucleotides, the CDR3 is TGTGCCAGCAGTTTAAGGGGGCACTTTGGCTACACCTTC.

The chain combines TRBV13 with TRBJ2-7; possibly TRBD1 for D (5 bases). The germline V gene has CDR1 PRHDT and CDR2 FYEKMQ (reference sequence). This CDR3 comprises 14 residues. Trimming left V 4 bases short and J 1 base short, with 11 bases between. CDR3 protein: CASSWGRGSYEQYF. CDR3 bases: TGTGCCAGCAGCTGGGGCCGCGGATCCTACGAGCAGTACTTC.

Of note for this clone: The identical CDR3 is also encoded by other nucleotide sequences in the sample. The V and J genes are TRBV30 and TRBJ2-5; possibly TRBD1 for D (6 bases). V dropped 3 bases and J dropped 2 bases, with 13 bases sitting between them. This CDR3 has 14 amino acids. The V gene's germline CDR1 is GTSNPN and CDR2 SVGIG (reference sequence). CDR3 protein: CAWSRGRGQETQYF. The CDR3 coding sequence is TGTGCCTGGAGCCGCGGAAGGGGGCAAGAGACCCAGTACTTC.

The J gene is TRBJ2-1, the V gene TRBV9; D gene ambiguous. V was cut by 3 bases and J by 8 bases, with 9 bases left in between. This CDR3 is 12 amino acids long. The germline gives CDR1 SGDLS, CDR2 YYNGEE. The CDR3 reads CASSALADEQFF. CDR3 sequence (DNA): TGTGCCAGCAGCGCCCTCGCGGATGAGCAGTTCTTC.

V gene TRBV28 combines with J gene TRBJ1-2; 7 bases are a match to TRBD1. The CDR3 has 14 amino acids. V was clipped by 5 bases and J by 2 bases; unmatched bases: 5. Germline-derived CDR1 and CDR2 are MDHEN and SYDVKM. The CDR3 region has the DNA TGTGCCAGCAGTCCCGACAGGGACAACTATGGCTACACCTTC. Protein product: CASSPDRDNYGYTF.

CDR3 nucleotide sequence: TGTGCCAGCAGCTTAATAGCGTTAGAGACCCAGTACTTC. This codes for CASSLIALETQYF. This rearrangement joins TRBV7-2 to TRBJ2-5; perhaps TRBD2 as D (5 bases). Trimming pared 2 bases from V and 4 bases from J, leaving 8 bases between. This CDR3 comprises 13 residues. From germline, CDR1 is SGHTA and CDR2 FQGNSA.

The chain joins TRBV4-3 to TRBJ1-6; D remains ambiguous. The CDR3 totals 17 residues. Looked up from germline, CDR1 is LGHNA and CDR2 is YSLEER. The V end lost 0 bases, the J end lost 4 bases, and 13 bases lay between the germline ends. CDR3 sequence: CASSQESQTLYNSPLHF. In nucleotides, the CDR3 is TGCGCCAGCAGCCAAGAGTCCCAGACTCTATATAATTCACCCCTCCACTTT.

This chain links TRBV4-1 with TRBJ2-2; D is ambiguous. Germline V CDR1 and CDR2: MGHRA, YSYEKL. The CDR3 is 15 amino acids. V lost 0 bases, J lost 2 bases, and 7 bases lay in between. Here the CDR3 DNA reads TGCGCCAGCAGCCAAGACCCAGTCAACACCGGGGAGCTGTTTTTT. It codes for CASSQDPVNTGELFF.

V gene TRBV3-1 (or the pseudogene TRBV3-2) combines with J gene TRBJ1-4, with no clear D. The germline V gene has CDR1 LGHDT and CDR2 YNNKEL (reference sequence). V lost 4 bases, J lost 7 bases, and 10 bases lay in between. The CDR3 totals 13 residues. Here the CDR3 reads CASSRRLGEKLFF. DNA of the CDR3: TGTGCCAGCAGCCGGAGACTGGGTGAAAAACTGTTTTTT.

This clone has more than one count but fewer than ten. The chain uses TRBV3-1 (or the pseudogene TRBV3-2) and TRBJ1-5, with D tentatively TRBD1 (5 bases). This CDR3 has 19 residues. V was trimmed by 0 bases and J by 0 bases, leaving 18 bases between them. Per the germline V gene, CDR1 is LGHDT and CDR2 is YNNKEL (reference sequence). CDR3 region: CASSQDLDKSIYSNQPQHF. CDR3 sequence (DNA): TGTGCCAGCAGCCAAGATTTGGACAAAAGCATTTATAGCAATCAGCCCCAGCATTTT.

The rearrangement joins TRBV28 to TRBJ2-4, with 8 bases that match TRBD1. J gave up 4 bases and V 1 base, and 0 bases lay outside the gene matches. The V gene's germline CDR1 is MDHEN and CDR2 SYDVKM. This CDR3 comprises 14 residues. The CDR3 is CASSLYRGKNIQYF. CDR3 DNA sequence: TGTGCCAGCAGTTTATACAGGGGGAAAAACATTCAGTACTTC.

The J gene is TRBJ2-2, the V gene TRBV10-2; 9 bases align to TRBD2. The CDR3 sequence is 18 residues long. Germline V gene data show CDR1 as WSHSY and CDR2 as SAAADI. With 0 bases clipped from V and 4 bases from J, the junction kept 9 bases outside the gene matches. The CDR3 here is CASSESVVVAGATGELFF. The CDR3, as DNA: TGCGCCAGCAGTGAGTCGGTTGTGGTAGCGGGGGCCACCGGGGAGCTGTTTTTT.

The chain couples TRBV5-1 to TRBJ2-7; the D gene is possibly TRBD1 (5 bases). Trimming cost V 0 bases and J 6 bases, with 10 bases left between them. The CDR3 spans 13 residues. In germline, CDR1 is SGHRS, CDR2 YFSETQ. CDR3 DNA sequence: TGCGCCAGCAGCTTGGAGGTGGGGCGCGAGCAGTACTTC. Protein product: CASSLEVGREQYF.

The V and J genes are TRBV28 and TRBJ2-3; 13 bases match TRBD2. V was clipped by 4 bases and J by 3 bases; unmatched bases: 10. This CDR3 contains 18 residues. CDR1 is MDHEN and CDR2 is SYDVKM in the germline V gene. As DNA, the CDR3 is TGTGCCAGCAGTTGGACCTATGGACTAGCGGGGGAAACAGATACGCAGTATTTT. This codes for CASSWTYGLAGETDTQYF.

The J gene is TRBJ1-2, the V gene TRBV19, with 7 bases aligning to TRBD1. Germline lookup yields CDR1 LNHDA and CDR2 SQIVND (reference sequence). The CDR3 runs 15 residues. Trimming at V came to 10 bases and at J to 5 bases, leaving 16 bases not matched to a gene. CDR3 in amino acids: CATTSQGESGYGYTF. In nucleotides, the CDR3 is TGTGCCACCACCTCCCAGGGGGAAAGTGGGTATGGCTACACCTTC.

The chain is built from TRBV27 and TRBJ1-3, with a weak D call TRBD1 (5 bases). The CDR3 length is 15 residues. Germline CDR1 is MNHEY and CDR2 is SMNVEV (reference sequence). With 3 bases removed from V and 0 bases from J, the gap between germline ends came to 9 bases. This chain's CDR3 is CASSLTANSGNTIYF. The CDR3 DNA sequence: TGTGCCAGCAGTTTGACAGCTAACTCTGGAAACACCATATATTTT.

The chain links TRBV20-1 to TRBJ2-5; D is uncertain. V was pared by 3 bases and J by 5 bases, with 4 bases between. CDR1 DFQATT and CDR2 SNEGSKA come from the germline V gene (reference sequence). The CDR3 is made up of 10 amino acids. CDR3 DNA: TGCAGTGCTAGGCAGGAGACCCAGTACTTC. Residues: CSARQETQYF.

The V gene is TRBV6-5, the J gene TRBJ2-1, with 9 bases aligning to TRBD1. Looked up from germline, CDR1 is MNHEY and CDR2 is SVGAGI. The length of the CDR3 is 16 residues. Losses at the gene ends were 2 bases for V and 4 bases for J; bases not matched to a gene: 6. CDR3 sequence: CASSYLRDRAYNEQFF. CDR3 in DNA: TGTGCCAGCAGTTACCTCCGGGACAGGGCTTACAATGAGCAGTTCTTC.

This chain joins TRBV6-5 and TRBJ2-7; the D is unclear. The CDR3 is made up of 13 amino acids. Trimming left V 6 bases short and J 3 bases short, with 12 bases between. Germline V gene data show CDR1 as MNHEY and CDR2 as SVGAGI. CDR3: CASSYTADYEQYF. DNA for the CDR3: TGTGCCAGCAGCTATACAGCAGACTACGAGCAGTACTTC.